The table lists the clone carrying this T cell receptor beta chain with a count of one. No antigen is known for it. Trimming removed 4 bases from V and 0 bases from J; junction bases left unmatched: 9. CDR3 size: 18 residues. Germline-derived CDR1 and CDR2 are SEHNR and FQNEAQ (reference sequence). This entry is derived from a study of T-cell memory formation after mild COVID-19. The study's findings and limits: Later expanders leaned CD4+, whereas clones that contracted between day 15 and 85 were balanced CD4/CD8. Unconfirmed was the SARS-CoV-2 specificity of second-wave clones that peaked on day 37.

Constant-segment primers and 5'RACE yielded cDNA libraries for TCR alpha and TCR beta, each carrying sample barcodes and UMIs. TCRdb reanalysed the 5' RACE reads using MiXCR and keeps one entry per CDR3 protein. In the table there are 110,000 or so distinct CDR3 sequences, about a fifth of which are singletons. The gene calls are TRBV7-9 and TRBJ2-3, with 11 bases that match TRBD2. The clonotype originates from a man aged 18 to 35 who had mild COVID-19 (a few samples of this study predate the infection). Cell type and time point are not known. Sample: PBMCs or a T cell subset sorted from them (not recorded which). CDR3 DNA sequence: TGTGCCAGCAGCTCGGACACTAGCGGGGGCCCGAGCACAGATACGCAGTATTTT. Its translation is CASSSDTSGGPSTDTQYF.